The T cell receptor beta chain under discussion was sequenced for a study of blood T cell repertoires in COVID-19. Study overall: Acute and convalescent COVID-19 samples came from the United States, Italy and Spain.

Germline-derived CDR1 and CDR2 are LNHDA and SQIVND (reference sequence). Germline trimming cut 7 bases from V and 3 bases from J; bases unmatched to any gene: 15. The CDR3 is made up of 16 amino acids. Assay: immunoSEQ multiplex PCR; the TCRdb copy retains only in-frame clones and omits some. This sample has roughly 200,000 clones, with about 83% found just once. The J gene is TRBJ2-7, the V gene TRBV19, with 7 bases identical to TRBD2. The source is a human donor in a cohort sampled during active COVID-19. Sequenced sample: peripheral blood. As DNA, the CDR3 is TGTGCCAGTACCTCAATGGGTGCTAGCGGCGACTACGAGCAGTACTTC. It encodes CASTSMGASGDYEQYF.